This T cell receptor beta chain was identified in a study of T cell responses to AZD1222 COVID-19 vaccine. This clone was seen only once. The repertoire was sequenced with immunoSEQ multiplex PCR; TCRdb's copy has only in-frame clones and lacks some. The sample contains 80,000 to 85,000 clones, about 91% of which appear only once. The sample consisted of peripheral blood, taken 28 days after the second AZD1222 dose. The TCR was taken from an adult who received the AZD1222 COVID-19 vaccine.

The CDR3 sequence is CASSVAGQGGEQYF. The CDR3, as DNA: TGTGCCAGCAGCGTAGCAGGACAGGGTGGAGAGCAGTACTTC. The chain uses TRBV9 and TRBJ2-7; 8 nucleotides agree with TRBD1. The CDR3 sequence is 14 residues long. Per the germline V gene, CDR1 is SGDLS and CDR2 is YYNGEE. V trimming: 0 bases; J trimming: 7 bases; junction bases outside the gene matches: 6.